Below are 12 T cell receptor beta chains sequenced from a single sample in a study of CD8+CD57+ T cells in acquired aplastic anemia. For CDR3 and TCR beta VDJ profiling, genomic DNA was the template used. From the reads, TCRdb called clonotypes with MiXCR, one entry per CDR3 protein. The sample comprises around 160,000 distinct CDR3 sequences, less than 60% of which are singletons, and roughly 3.1% rests with the top ten. Patients included in sequencing had previously demonstrated CD8+CD57+ cell expansion by flow cytometry. Sequencing was carried out using sorted CD4+, CD8+, or CD8+CD57+ T cells (not recorded which) from PBMCs. All receptors derive from a human donor with aplastic anemia.

This chain connects TRBV15 to TRBJ2-3; 9 nucleotides line up with TRBD1. The germline V gene encodes CDR1 LNHNV and CDR2 YYDKDF (reference sequence). The CDR3 is 17 amino acids. The V gene end was trimmed by 3 bases and the J gene end by 5 bases; junction bases not matched to a gene: 12. In nucleotides, the CDR3 is TGTGCCACCAGCAGCTCCAGGTCGGGACAGGGTGGAGATACGCAGTATTTT. Translating gives CATSSSRSGQGGDTQYF.

Relative to its sample, this clonotype is large (0.1 to 1%). V usage is TRBV11-3 and J usage is TRBJ2-7; D call uncertain. CDR1 is SGHNT and CDR2 is YENEEA in the germline V gene. The CDR3 spans 14 residues. V was cut by 0 bases and J by 4 bases, with 10 bases left in between. The DNA of the CDR3 is TGTGCCAGCAGCTTAGATCTTGACCTATACGAGCAGTACTTC. Amino acid sequence: CASSLDLDLYEQYF.

This clonotype appeared many times. The V and J genes are TRBV3-1 and TRBJ1-1; TRBD1 is a possible D gene (5 bases). The CDR3 spans 14 residues. The germline V and J ends were trimmed by 3 bases and 1 base, with 9 bases remaining between them. In germline, CDR1 is LGHDT, CDR2 YNNKEL (reference sequence). CDR3 sequence: CASSQGTGNTEAFF. The CDR3 DNA sequence: TGTGCCAGCAGCCAGGGGACGGGGAACACTGAAGCTTTCTTT.

The genes are TRBV7-2 and TRBJ2-6; weak D call: TRBD2 (5 bases). V was cut by 2 bases and J by 0 bases, with 5 bases left in between. The CDR3 sequence is 15 residues long. The germline CDR1 and CDR2 sequences are SGHTA and FQGNSA. Here the CDR3 DNA reads TGTGCCAGCAGCTTACGGGACTCTGGGGCCAACGTCCTGACTTTC. Translated: CASSLRDSGANVLTF.

This clonotype was counted ten times or more. The rearrangement links TRBV7-2 to TRBJ2-5; 10 nucleotides line up with TRBD2. This CDR3 contains 15 residues. Germline CDR1 reads SGHTA; CDR2 reads FQGNSA. The ends lost 5 bases at V and 4 bases at J; junction bases unmatched: 7. The CDR3 loop is CASSPPGLARETQYF. Written as DNA, the CDR3 is TGTGCCAGCAGCCCCCCGGGACTAGCGAGAGAGACCCAGTACTTC.

Points on this clonotype: A read error may explain this, as a much larger clone is one base away. The V and J genes are TRBV20-1 and TRBJ1-4; the D gene is possibly TRBD1 (5 bases). The CDR3 is 14 residues long. V was trimmed by 6 bases and J by 8 bases, leaving 19 bases between them. Germline V gene lookup returns CDR1 DFQATT and CDR2 SNEGSKA (reference sequence). The CDR3 DNA reads TGCAGTGCCAGGAATGGGGACTCCGGGGAAAAACTGTTTTTT. Its protein is CSARNGDSGEKLFF.

For this clonotype: A much larger clone differs by one base, so this may be a read error. CDR3 in amino acids: CASSQDPGYLETQYF. The CDR3 DNA follows: TGCGCCAGCAGCCAGGACCCAGGGTACCTAGAGACCCAGTACTTC. The chain employs TRBV2 and TRBJ2-5; weak D call: TRBD1 (5 bases). The CDR3 covers 15 residues. Germline values: CDR1 SNHLY, CDR2 FYNNEI.

This clonotype was counted at least ten times. The genes are TRBV5-1 and TRBJ2-1, with a weak D call TRBD2 (7 bases). Germline loops: CDR1 SGHRS, CDR2 YFSETQ. The CDR3 has 15 residues. Trimming left V 7 bases short and J 3 bases short, with 17 bases between. The CDR3 spells CASSRGAEDYNEQFF. The CDR3 region has the DNA TGCGCCAGCTCACGGGGGGCCGAGGACTACAATGAGCAGTTCTTC.

This clonotype turned up a few times. A much bigger clone sits one base away, suggesting this may be a read error. The chain recombines TRBV20-1 with TRBJ1-2; D is uncertain. This CDR3 has 12 amino acids. Per germline, CDR1 DFQATT and CDR2 SNEGSKA (reference sequence). The CDR3 sequence: CSAGDLRLAMTF. CDR3 DNA sequence: TGCAGTGCTGGAGATCTTAGGCTGGCCATGACCTTC.

This clonotype has a count of ten or more. The rearrangement joins TRBV2 to TRBJ1-4, with 7 positions matching TRBD1. The CDR3 has 12 amino acids. CDR1 is SNHLY, CDR2 FYNNEI, per germline. V lost 7 bases to trimming and J lost 14 bases; unmatched junction nucleotides: 10. The CDR3 DNA follows: TGTGCCAGCACCGACAGGGCCGGGTCGCTGTTTTTT. Translation: CASTDRAGSLFF.

This rearrangement joins TRBV15 to TRBJ1-4; D uncertain. CDR3 length: 16 residues. Germline V gene lookup returns CDR1 LNHNV and CDR2 YYDKDF (reference sequence). V lost 2 bases to trimming and J lost 5 bases, with 15 bases between them. The CDR3 loop reads CATSRSKGKPNEKLFF. CDR3 DNA: TGTGCCACCAGCAGAAGTAAGGGCAAACCCAATGAAAAACTGTTTTTT.

The V and J genes are TRBV20-1 and TRBJ2-7; 9 bases line up with TRBD1. J gave up 5 bases and V 3 bases, and 2 bases lay outside the gene matches. The CDR3 is 12 residues long. Per germline, CDR1 DFQATT and CDR2 SNEGSKA (reference sequence). CDR3 nucleotides: TGCAGTGCTAGGGACAGGGGCCACGAGCAGTACTTC. This translates into CSARDRGHEQYF.